This passage covers 4 T cell receptor beta chains from one sample sequenced in a study of cytomegalovirus exposure and HLA in healthy donors. Some clones are missing from TCRdb's copy, which holds only in-frame ones; the method was immunoSEQ multiplex PCR. The sample has 120,000 or so clones; 80% to 90% are singletons. The sequenced material came from PBMCs. All receptors come from a woman between 18 and 30 years old in good health and CMV-seronegative.

The chain carries TRBV4-1 and TRBJ2-5, with 11 bases that match TRBD2. The CDR3 contains 18 residues. The V segment lost 2 bases and the J segment 0 bases; nucleotides outside the gene matches: 8. Per the germline V gene, CDR1 is MGHRA and CDR2 is YSYEKL. CDR3 DNA sequence: TGCGCCAGCAGCCAATATCTAGCGGGGGGCCTCAACCAAGAGACCCAGTACTTC. Residues: CASSQYLAGGLNQETQYF.

This clone turned up a few times. The genes are TRBV7-9 and TRBJ1-2; D uncertain. This CDR3 has 12 residues. Germline V gene lookup returns CDR1 SEHNR and CDR2 FQNEAQ (reference sequence). Between the trimmed V and J ends, which lost 4 bases and 7 bases, there was a span of 10 bases. For the CDR3, the DNA is TGTGCCAGCAGCTCGGGTGTCGGTGGCTACACCTTC. Translated: CASSSGVGGYTF.

Only one count was recorded for this clone. This sequence joins TRBV2 and TRBJ1-5, with D maybe TRBD1 (5 bases). The V end was cut by 0 bases, the J end by 6 bases, with 6 bases between. In germline, CDR1 is SNHLY, CDR2 FYNNEI. The CDR3 runs 13 residues. DNA for the CDR3: TGTGCCAGCAGTGAAGCAGGGGTTCAGCCCCAGCATTTT. Its protein is CASSEAGVQPQHF.

This chain uses TRBV4-2 with TRBJ2-7; TRBD1 matches 11 bases. This CDR3 is built from 16 residues. Unmatched junction bases numbered 5, after V lost 1 base and J lost 3 bases. CDR1 LGHNA and CDR2 YNFKEQ come from the germline V gene. CDR3 sequence reads: CASSQVSGQGVYEQYF. For the CDR3, the DNA is TGTGCCAGCAGCCAAGTATCGGGACAGGGGGTCTACGAGCAGTACTTC.